This entry is about one T cell receptor beta chain. Its matching antigen is unknown. Germline CDR1 reads ENHRY; CDR2 reads SYGVKD. This CDR3 is 14 amino acids long. V dropped 3 bases and J dropped 4 bases, with 11 bases sitting between them. The record originates from a study of T-cell memory formation after mild COVID-19. Across the study: TCR clusters were mostly confined to one donor each. General study points: The finding that pre-infection memory included some responding clones suggested that cross-reactive memory joined. CD4/CD8 balance characterized clones contracting day 15 to 85, and CD4+ skew characterized later expanders.

Amplification by 5'RACE using constant-segment primers produced TCR alpha and TCR beta cDNA libraries that carried sample barcodes and UMIs. MiXCR was run by TCRdb on the 5' RACE reads, yielding one entry per CDR3 protein. Among about 560,000 distinct CDR3 sequences, about 20% were seen once, and the ten largest hold around 7.7%. The clonotype originates from an adult woman who had mild COVID-19 (a few samples of this study predate the infection). Cell type and time point are not known. V gene TRBV10-3 combines with J gene TRBJ2-3; the D gene is possibly TRBD2 (6 bases). Sequencing was done on a sample of PBMCs or a T cell subset sorted from them (not recorded which). The CDR3 spells CAISEPGVADTQYF. CDR3 DNA sequence: TGTGCCATCAGTGAACCGGGAGTGGCAGATACGCAGTATTTT.